The 3 T cell receptor beta chains in this list originate from one sample, sequenced in a study of cytomegalovirus exposure and HLA in healthy donors. The PCR made use of 60 Vbeta and 13 Jbeta primers. Using immunoSEQ multiplex PCR, the repertoire was profiled, and TCRdb retains in-frame clones only, with some absent. This sample has about 130,000 clones, with 75% to 85% found just once. The sequencing input was PBMCs. These receptors all come from a man under 40 in good health and CMV-seronegative.

The V call is TRBV19, the J call TRBJ2-7; D might be TRBD1 (6 bases). Per the germline V gene, CDR1 is LNHDA and CDR2 is SQIVND (reference sequence). CDR3 length: 15 residues. With 1 base removed from V and 3 bases from J, the gap between germline ends came to 13 bases. CDR3 amino acids: CASSIVSGVLYEQYF. In nucleotides, the CDR3 is TGTGCCAGTAGTATAGTTTCAGGGGTCCTCTACGAGCAGTACTTC.

The rearrangement uses TRBV27 and TRBJ2-5; tentatively, D is TRBD1 (6 bases). Germline CDR1 reads MNHEY; CDR2 reads SMNVEV (reference sequence). The ends were cut back, 6 bases at V and 5 bases at J, with 16 bases in the middle. The CDR3 runs to 14 residues. The CDR3 spells CASSRDTRRETQYF. CDR3 DNA: TGTGCCAGCAGCCGGGACACCAGGAGGGAGACCCAGTACTTC.

The chain carries TRBV5-1 and TRBJ1-2; 10 nucleotides line up with TRBD1. The CDR3 is made up of 12 amino acids. Per germline, CDR1 SGHRS and CDR2 YFSETQ. Losses at the gene ends were 0 bases for V and 12 bases for J; bases not matched to a gene: 2. CDR3 coding DNA: TGCGCCAGCAGCTTGGGACAGGGGGCCCACACCTTC. Translation gives CASSLGQGAHTF.